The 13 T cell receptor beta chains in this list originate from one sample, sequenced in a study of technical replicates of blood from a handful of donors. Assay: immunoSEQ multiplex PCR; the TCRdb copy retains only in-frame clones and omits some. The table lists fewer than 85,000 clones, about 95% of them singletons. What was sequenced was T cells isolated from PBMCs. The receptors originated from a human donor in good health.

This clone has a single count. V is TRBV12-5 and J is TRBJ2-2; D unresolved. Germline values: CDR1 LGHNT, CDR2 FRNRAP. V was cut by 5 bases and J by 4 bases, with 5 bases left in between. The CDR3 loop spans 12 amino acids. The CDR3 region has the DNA TGTGCTAGTGGTCCCAGCACCGGGGAGCTGTTTTTT. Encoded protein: CASGPSTGELFF. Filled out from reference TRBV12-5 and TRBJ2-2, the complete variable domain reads DARVTQTPRHKVTEMGQEVTMRCQPILGHNTVFWYRQTMMQGLELLAYFRNRAPLDDSGMPKDRFSAEMPDATLATLKIQPSEPRDSAVYFCASGPSTGELFFGEGSRLTVL.

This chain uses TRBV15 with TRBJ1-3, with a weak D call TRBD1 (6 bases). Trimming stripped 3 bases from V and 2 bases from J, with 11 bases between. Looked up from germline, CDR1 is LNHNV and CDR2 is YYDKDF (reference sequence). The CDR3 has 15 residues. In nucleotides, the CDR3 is TGTGCCACCAGCAGCACAGGGTTTGCTGGAAACACCATATATTTT. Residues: CATSSTGFAGNTIYF.

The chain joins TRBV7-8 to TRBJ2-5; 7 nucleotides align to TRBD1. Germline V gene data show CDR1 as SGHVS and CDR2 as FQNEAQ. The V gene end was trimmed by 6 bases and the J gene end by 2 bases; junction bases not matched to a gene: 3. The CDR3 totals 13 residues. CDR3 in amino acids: CASRTGSQETQYF. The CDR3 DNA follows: TGTGCCAGCAGGACAGGGAGTCAAGAGACCCAGTACTTC.

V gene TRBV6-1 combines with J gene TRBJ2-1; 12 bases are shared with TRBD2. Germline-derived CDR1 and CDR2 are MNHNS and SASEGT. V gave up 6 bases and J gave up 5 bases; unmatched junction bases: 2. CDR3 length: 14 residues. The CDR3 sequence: CASSSSGGDNEQFF. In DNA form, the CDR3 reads TGTGCCAGCAGCTCTAGCGGGGGGGACAATGAGCAGTTCTTC.

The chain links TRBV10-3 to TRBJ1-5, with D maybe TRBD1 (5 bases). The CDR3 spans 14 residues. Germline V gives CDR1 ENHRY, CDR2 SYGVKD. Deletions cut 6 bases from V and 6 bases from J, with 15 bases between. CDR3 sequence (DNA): TGTGCCATCAGGGGAGCGGGGGGAGGTCAGCCCCAGCATTTT. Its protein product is CAIRGAGGGQPQHF.

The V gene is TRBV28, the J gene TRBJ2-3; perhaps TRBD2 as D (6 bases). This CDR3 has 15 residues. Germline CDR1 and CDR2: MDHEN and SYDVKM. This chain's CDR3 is CATDRGATSTDTQYF. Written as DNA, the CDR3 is TGTGCTACTGACCGCGGGGCTACTAGCACAGATACGCAGTATTTT. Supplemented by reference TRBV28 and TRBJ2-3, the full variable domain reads DVKVTQSSRYLVKRTGEKVFLECVQDMDHENMFWYRQDPGLGLRLIYFSYDVKMKEKGDIPEGYSVSREKKERFSLILESASTNQTSMYLCATDRGATSTDTQYFGPGTRLTVL.

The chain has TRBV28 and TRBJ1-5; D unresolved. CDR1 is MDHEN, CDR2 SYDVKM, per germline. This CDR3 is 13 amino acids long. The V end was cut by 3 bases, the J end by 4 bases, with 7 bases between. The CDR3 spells CASSFPLNQPQHF. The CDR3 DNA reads TGTGCCAGCAGTTTTCCCCTTAATCAGCCCCAGCATTTT.

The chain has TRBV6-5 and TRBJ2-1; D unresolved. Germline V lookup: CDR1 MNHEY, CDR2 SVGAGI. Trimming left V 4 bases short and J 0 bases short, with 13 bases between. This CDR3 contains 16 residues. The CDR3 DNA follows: TGTGCCAGCAGTTTTGCCCAGGTTAGCTCCTACAATGAGCAGTTCTTC. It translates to CASSFAQVSSYNEQFF.

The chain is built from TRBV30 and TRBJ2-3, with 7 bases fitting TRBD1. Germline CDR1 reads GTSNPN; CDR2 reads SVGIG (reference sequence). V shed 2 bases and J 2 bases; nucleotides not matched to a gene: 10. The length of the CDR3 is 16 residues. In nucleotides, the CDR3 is TGTGCCTGGAGTCTAGGACAGGAATATAACACAGATACGCAGTATTTT. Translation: CAWSLGQEYNTDTQYF.

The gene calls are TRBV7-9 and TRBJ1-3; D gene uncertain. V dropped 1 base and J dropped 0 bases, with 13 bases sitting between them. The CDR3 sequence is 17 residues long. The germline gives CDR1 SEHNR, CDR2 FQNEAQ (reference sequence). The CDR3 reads CASSLGRSGRSGNTIYF. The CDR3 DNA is TGTGCCAGCAGCTTAGGGAGGTCAGGCCGCTCTGGAAACACCATATATTTT. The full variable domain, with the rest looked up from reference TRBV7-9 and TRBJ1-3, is DTGVSQNPRHKITKRGQNVTFRCDPISEHNRLYWYRQTLGQGPEFLTYFQNEAQLEKSRLLSDRFSAERPKGSFSTLEIQRTEQGDSAMYLCASSLGRSGRSGNTIYFGEGSWLTVV.

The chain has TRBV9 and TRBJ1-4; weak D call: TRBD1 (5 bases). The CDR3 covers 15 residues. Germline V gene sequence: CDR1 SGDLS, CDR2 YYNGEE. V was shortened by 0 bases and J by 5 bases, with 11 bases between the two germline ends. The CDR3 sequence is CASSVARGGNEKLFF. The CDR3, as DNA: TGTGCCAGCAGCGTAGCCCGCGGGGGGAATGAAAAACTGTTTTTT.

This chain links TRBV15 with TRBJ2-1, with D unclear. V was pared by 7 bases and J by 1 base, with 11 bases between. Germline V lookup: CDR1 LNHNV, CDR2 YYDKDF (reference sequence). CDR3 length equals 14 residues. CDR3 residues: CATTPYFSYNEQFF. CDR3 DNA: TGTGCCACCACTCCCTACTTTTCCTACAATGAGCAGTTCTTC.

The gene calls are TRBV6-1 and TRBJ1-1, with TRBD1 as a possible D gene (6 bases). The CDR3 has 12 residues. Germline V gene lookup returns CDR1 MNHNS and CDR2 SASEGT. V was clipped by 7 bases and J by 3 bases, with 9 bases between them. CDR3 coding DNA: TGTGCCAGCACCGAGGGGGACACTGAAGCTTTCTTT. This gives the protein CASTEGDTEAFF.